A single sample gave rise to the 26 T cell receptor beta chains below, sequenced in a study of blood T cell repertoires in COVID-19. The table came from immunoSEQ multiplex PCR; TCRdb's copy has only in-frame clones and leaves some out. The data contain under 250,000 clones, 75% to 85% of them singletons. Sequencing input: PBMCs or T cells enriched from blood (not recorded which). The receptors were sampled from a woman aged 45-65 years with acute COVID-19.

The V call is TRBV30, the J call TRBJ1-3; 7 positions agree with TRBD1. With V trimmed by 0 bases and J by 2 bases, 13 bases remained unmatched. Germline CDR1 and CDR2: GTSNPN and SVGIG (reference sequence). CDR3 length: 18 amino acids. The CDR3 reads CAWSVLRFDRVAGNTIYF. Here the CDR3 DNA reads TGTGCCTGGAGTGTACTTAGATTCGACAGGGTTGCTGGAAACACCATATATTTT.

The chain uses TRBV9 and TRBJ2-1; D is undetermined. The V gene's germline CDR1 is SGDLS and CDR2 YYNGEE. The CDR3 totals 15 residues. The ends were cut back, 0 bases at V and 3 bases at J, with 10 bases in the middle. The CDR3: CASSVATEVYNEQFF. The CDR3 coding sequence is TGTGCCAGCAGCGTAGCTACCGAGGTCTACAATGAGCAGTTCTTC.

The J gene is TRBJ1-5, the V gene TRBV10-3; 8 positions match TRBD1. The germline gives CDR1 ENHRY, CDR2 SYGVKD. Trimming at V came to 6 bases and at J to 4 bases, leaving 5 bases not matched to a gene. The CDR3 has 14 residues. The CDR3 sequence: CAISQDRANQPQHF. The DNA for the CDR3 is TGTGCCATCAGCCAGGACAGGGCAAATCAGCCCCAGCATTTT.

This chain uses TRBV6-2 or TRBV6-3 with TRBJ2-7; perhaps TRBD2 as D (6 bases). The CDR3 has 14 amino acids. Trimming took 0 bases from V and 6 from J, leaving 12 bases between them. The V gene's germline CDR1 is MNHEY and CDR2 SVGEGT. The CDR3: CASSYSILGGEQYF. CDR3 nucleotides: TGTGCCAGCAGTTACTCGATCTTGGGGGGCGAGCAGTACTTC.

This clone has a handful of counts. The chain recombines TRBV7-2 with TRBJ2-2, with TRBD1 as a possible D gene (6 bases). Germline V lookup: CDR1 SGHTA, CDR2 FQGNSA. V gave up 4 bases and J gave up 7 bases, with 13 bases separating them. The CDR3 has 14 residues. CDR3 nucleotides: TGTGCCAGCAGCTACAGACAGGCAAGCGGGGAGCTGTTTTTT. Amino acids: CASSYRQASGELFF.

The genes are TRBV5-1 and TRBJ2-1, with D possibly being TRBD1 (5 bases). Germline CDR1 and CDR2: SGHRS and YFSETQ. Between the trimmed V and J ends, which lost 2 bases and 0 bases, there was a span of 12 bases. The CDR3 has 16 amino acids. The CDR3 spells CASSFWGASSYNEQFF. For the CDR3, the DNA is TGCGCCAGCAGCTTCTGGGGCGCGAGCTCCTACAATGAGCAGTTCTTC.

The chain employs TRBV12-3 or TRBV12-4 and TRBJ2-7; possibly TRBD2 for D (6 bases). V lost 5 bases, J lost 7 bases, and 15 bases lay in between. The CDR3 runs to 13 residues. In nucleotides, the CDR3 is TGTGCCAGCAGTCTCGGGGGAGCGGGTGAGCAGTACTTC. This sequence encodes CASSLGGAGEQYF.

V usage is TRBV7-2 and J usage is TRBJ2-5, with a weak D call TRBD2 (6 bases). This CDR3 spans 15 amino acids. Germline loops: CDR1 SGHTA, CDR2 FQGNSA. The ends were cut back, 5 bases at V and 5 bases at J, with 18 bases in the middle. For the CDR3, the DNA is TGTGCCAGCAGCCAGGGCGGAGGGGAGTGGGAGACCCAGTACTTC. Protein sequence: CASSQGGGEWETQYF.

This sequence joins TRBV9 and TRBJ2-7; 9 bases align to TRBD1. Germline trimming cut 4 bases from V and 2 bases from J; bases unmatched to any gene: 7. CDR3 length: 15 amino acids. CDR1 and CDR2 from the germline V gene are SGDLS and YYNGEE. The CDR3 DNA reads TGTGCCAGCAGCACCGGGACAGGGAAACCCTACGAGCAGTACTTC. This sequence encodes CASSTGTGKPYEQYF.

The rearrangement joins TRBV7-2 to TRBJ2-5; 7 positions agree with TRBD2. After removal of 0 bases from V and 5 bases from J, the junction contained 9 bases not matched to a gene. CDR3 size: 16 residues. Germline V gene sequence: CDR1 SGHTA, CDR2 FQGNSA. The CDR3: CASSLAGYGGGETQYF. The DNA of the CDR3 is TGTGCCAGCAGCTTAGCAGGTTATGGGGGAGGGGAGACCCAGTACTTC.

In this sample, this clone turned up once. The CDR3 loop reads CASRSGTGLNEQYF. The DNA of the CDR3 is TGTGCCAGCAGGAGCGGGACAGGGCTTAACGAGCAGTACTTC. The gene calls are TRBV7-9 and TRBJ2-7, with 9 bases that match TRBD1. From germline, CDR1 is SEHNR and CDR2 FQNEAQ (reference sequence). The CDR3 extends over 14 amino acids. V trimming: 6 bases; J trimming: 5 bases; junction bases outside the gene matches: 8.

The chain links TRBV5-1 to TRBJ2-3; the match to TRBD1 covers 9 bases. This CDR3 contains 16 residues. Trimming removed 4 bases from V and 3 bases from J; junction bases left unmatched: 9. Germline CDR1 reads SGHRS; CDR2 reads YFSETQ. The CDR3 spells CASSLSTGGRTDTQYF. The CDR3 DNA reads TGCGCCAGCAGCCTCAGCACAGGGGGCAGGACAGATACGCAGTATTTT.

This sequence joins TRBV3-1 (or the pseudogene TRBV3-2) and TRBJ1-6; 10 bases are shared with TRBD1. The CDR3 sequence is 18 residues long. Germline V gene sequence: CDR1 LGHDT, CDR2 YNNKEL (reference sequence). After removal of 1 base from V and 7 bases from J, the junction contained 10 bases not matched to a gene. The CDR3 sequence: CASSQGRTGGVGNSPLHF. In DNA, the CDR3 is TGTGCCAGCAGCCAAGGCCGGACAGGGGGTGTAGGGAATTCACCCCTCCACTTT.

The chain couples TRBV5-6 to TRBJ2-3, with D maybe TRBD2 (5 bases). CDR1 is SGHDT and CDR2 is YYEEEE in the germline V gene. The V and J ends lost 2 bases and 6 bases respectively, with 13 bases between them. The CDR3 sequence is 14 residues long. DNA of the CDR3: TGTGCCAGCAGCTTACCCGGTACGGGGGATACGCAGTATTTT. Translation: CASSLPGTGDTQYF.

The chain is built from TRBV19 and TRBJ1-6; D is unclear. The CDR3 contains 17 residues. Germline V lookup: CDR1 LNHDA, CDR2 SQIVND (reference sequence). V was trimmed by 0 bases and J by 6 bases, leaving 15 bases between them. This CDR3 is CASSIDREGWGNSPLHF. The CDR3 DNA follows: TGTGCCAGTAGTATAGATCGAGAGGGTTGGGGTAATTCACCCCTCCACTTT. The full variable domain, completed using reference TRBV19 and TRBJ1-6, is DGGITQSPKYLFRKEGQNVTLSCEQNLNHDAMYWYRQDPGQGLRLIYYSQIVNDFQKGDIAEGYSVSREKKESFPLTVTSAQKNPTAFYLCASSIDREGWGNSPLHFGNGTRLTVT.

The gene calls are TRBV11-2 and TRBJ1-4; 7 nucleotides agree with TRBD1. The V segment lost 5 bases and the J segment 3 bases; nucleotides outside the gene matches: 9. The CDR3 runs to 16 residues. CDR1 and CDR2 (germline): SGHAT, FQNNGV. The CDR3 is CASSHSPGQPNEKLFF. CDR3 nucleotides: TGTGCCAGCAGCCATAGCCCGGGACAGCCTAATGAAAAACTGTTTTTT. The whole variable domain, filled in from reference TRBV11-2 and TRBJ1-4, reads EAGVAQSPRYKIIEKRQSVAFWCNPISGHATLYWYQQILGQGPKLLIQFQNNGVVDDSQLPKDRFSAERLKGVDSTLKIQPAKLEDSAVYLCASSHSPGQPNEKLFFGSGTQLSVL.

As to this clone: Other DNA sequences in this specimen translate into the identical CDR3. This sequence joins TRBV18 and TRBJ2-3, with TRBD2 matching 7 bases. Trimming took 2 bases from V and 3 from J; bases not matched to a gene: 2. The CDR3 totals 14 residues. Germline CDR1 and CDR2: KGHSH and LQKENI. The CDR3 protein is CASSPGGGTDTQYF. The CDR3 DNA reads as TGTGCCAGCTCACCAGGCGGGGGAACAGATACGCAGTATTTT.

The chain recombines TRBV19 with TRBJ1-5; 10 positions agree with TRBD1. J was trimmed by 5 bases and V by 4 bases; bases with no gene match: 5. CDR3 size: 15 residues. CDR1 is LNHDA and CDR2 is SQIVND in the germline V gene (reference sequence). Here the CDR3 DNA reads TGTGCCAGTAGTAAAGGGACAGGGGATTATCAGCCCCAGCATTTT. Translation: CASSKGTGDYQPQHF.

V gene TRBV15 combines with J gene TRBJ1-2; D may be TRBD1 (6 bases). The ends were cut back, 5 bases at V and 3 bases at J, with 16 bases in the middle. CDR1 and CDR2 (germline): LNHNV, YYDKDF (reference sequence). CDR3 length: 15 residues. Here the CDR3 reads CATSLDRSRDYGYTF. The CDR3 DNA reads TGTGCCACCAGCTTAGACAGGTCTCGAGACTATGGCTACACCTTC.

The chain uses TRBV5-1 and TRBJ1-2, with 7 bases lining up with TRBD1. Trimming cost V 8 bases and J 3 bases; bases outside gene matches: 13. Germline V gives CDR1 SGHRS, CDR2 YFSETQ. The CDR3 is 15 amino acids. For the CDR3, the DNA is TGCGCCAGTCACGGATTATCAGACAGGGACTATGGCTACACCTTC. Protein sequence: CASHGLSDRDYGYTF.

The chain employs TRBV13 and TRBJ2-3, with 8 bases that match TRBD1. CDR1 is PRHDT and CDR2 is FYEKMQ in the germline V gene (reference sequence). J was trimmed by 1 base and V by 5 bases; bases with no gene match: 2. The CDR3 is made up of 14 amino acids. The CDR3 loop is CASSPDRGTDTQYF. CDR3 sequence (DNA): TGTGCCAGCAGCCCGGACAGGGGCACAGATACGCAGTATTTT.

The chain couples TRBV25-1 to TRBJ1-2; D call uncertain. The germline CDR1 and CDR2 sequences are MGHDK and SYGVNS. Trimming shortened V by 4 bases and J by 7 bases, and 7 bases separated the two germline ends. The CDR3 sequence is 11 residues long. CDR3 in amino acids: CASSVLSGYTF. In DNA form, the CDR3 reads TGTGCCAGCAGTGTCCTTAGTGGCTACACCTTC.

This clone turned up a few times. The J gene is TRBJ2-2, the V gene TRBV6-4, with D maybe TRBD2 (6 bases). The germline V gene has CDR1 MRHNA and CDR2 SNTAGT. Trimming removed 4 bases at V and 6 bases at J, with 9 bases between. The CDR3 runs to 13 residues. In DNA form, the CDR3 reads TGTGCCAGCAGTGCCGGCGGGGCCGGGGAGCTGTTTTTT. Residues: CASSAGGAGELFF.

The V call is TRBV5-4, the J call TRBJ2-7; unclear D gene. CDR3 length: 13 residues. V dropped 5 bases and J dropped 0 bases, with 9 bases sitting between them. Germline lookup yields CDR1 SGHNT and CDR2 YYREEE (reference sequence). This CDR3 is CASREMDSYEQYF. CDR3 in DNA: TGTGCCAGCAGGGAGATGGACTCCTACGAGCAGTACTTC.

This clone has only a few counts. J is TRBJ2-1 and V is TRBV25-1, with D uncertain. The CDR3 loop spans 11 amino acids. The germline V gene encodes CDR1 MGHDK and CDR2 SYGVNS. The V end lost 11 bases, the J end lost 10 bases, and 15 bases lay between the germline ends. Here the CDR3 reads CAARHGAEQFF. CDR3 DNA sequence: TGTGCCGCCCGACATGGCGCCGAGCAGTTCTTC.

The chain recombines TRBV12-1 with TRBJ2-5; whether TRBD2, the table's D call, matches the DNA was not checked. TRBV12-1 is designated a pseudogene. This CDR3 contains 12 residues. The CDR3 DNA reads as TGTGCCAGCGCGGGGAGAAAGGAGACCCAGTACTTC. Its translation: CASAGRKETQYF.